The rows below give T cell receptor beta chains drawn from one sample of a study of a mutant IDH1 vaccine in newly diagnosed glioma. Antigen specificity for these receptors is unknown. Only in-frame clones appear in the TCRdb table, and some are missing; sequencing was by immunoSEQ multiplex PCR. There are about 48,000 clones in the sample; more than 60% occur only once, and 6% to 8% lies in the top ten. Sequencing was performed on PBMCs, taken from a glioma patient whose treatment included an IDH1 peptide vaccine. These receptors all come from a man between 35 and 55 years old with glioma. Each CDR3 is given with its conserved first and last residue. The D gene is left open where the match is weak.

TRBV6-5	TRBD1	TRBJ1-5	CASSLEGANNQPQHF
TRBV5-4	-	TRBJ2-2	CASSLGLRNTGELFF
TRBV5-1	-	TRBJ2-7	CASSLGEPLSYEQYF
TRBV5-1	TRBD1	TRBJ2-7	CASSFGQGSFEQYF
TRBV29-1	-	TRBJ1-2	CSVDGQNYGYTF
TRBV6-5	TRBD1	TRBJ1-6	CASTAGTGRNSPLHF
TRBV9	-	TRBJ1-1	CASSVESTGSNTEAFF
TRBV19	TRBD1	TRBJ2-2	CASSYRTGATGELFF
TRBV18	-	TRBJ1-1	CASSPGGDTEAFF
TRBV6-6	TRBD1	TRBJ1-6	CASSYTPDRGHSPLHF
TRBV29-1	-	TRBJ1-5	CSVAGASNQPQHF
TRBV19	TRBD1	TRBJ2-7	CASSGDRGLYEQYF
TRBV5-4	-	TRBJ2-3	CASSPGWANPKDTQYF
TRBV19	-	TRBJ1-3	CASRRWGAEGNTIYF
TRBV6-6	-	TRBJ1-5	CASSYENQPQHF
TRBV12-5	TRBD1	TRBJ2-7	CASGAAGTAYEQYF
TRBV25-1	-	TRBJ1-5	CASSEYHIDQPQHF
TRBV2	-	TRBJ2-1	CASSEVGSQGDNEQFF
TRBV19	-	TRBJ2-5	CASSIEGRGTQYF
TRBV5-1	-	TRBJ2-5	CASSLGTRTQETQYF
TRBV2	-	TRBJ2-7	CASSEARVGTTYEQYF
TRBV7-9	TRBD1	TRBJ1-4	CASSTTGTGYEKLFF
TRBV19	TRBD2	TRBJ2-5	CASSTLLAGGQETQYF
TRBV2	-	TRBJ2-7	CASNGQAAYEQYF
TRBV29-1	-	TRBJ1-2	CSVDTEPAGNYGYTF
TRBV5-1	-	TRBJ1-1	CASSVNTEAFF
TRBV2	-	TRBJ2-7	CASRGLAAYEQYF
TRBV4-1	TRBD2	TRBJ2-3	CASSHSGGRHVDTQYF
TRBV5-1	-	TRBJ1-1	CASSLGTENTEAFF
TRBV11-1	-	TRBJ1-3	CASTLSGNTIYF
TRBV7-9	-	TRBJ1-1	CASSLGGGTLNTEAFF
TRBV4-2	-	TRBJ1-6	CASSLGQTSPLHF
TRBV10-1	TRBD1	TRBJ1-2	CANLKGQENF
TRBV4-2	TRBD1	TRBJ2-7	CASSPEQGQYEQYF
TRBV19	-	TRBJ2-7	CATGGSYEQYF
TRBV4-2	TRBD2	TRBJ2-1	CASSQGGLASYNEQFF
TRBV7-9	-	TRBJ2-5	CASSLERIVGETQYF
TRBV18	-	TRBJ2-5	CASSPNVETQYF
TRBV4-1	TRBD1	TRBJ2-2	CASSPLGQGVTGELFF
TRBV15	-	TRBJ1-2	CATSPQANYGYTF
TRBV29-1	-	TRBJ1-2	CSVEETAYGYTF
TRBV5-1	TRBD2	TRBJ2-5	CASSSGFIAGHQETQYF
TRBV5-5	-	TRBJ1-5	CASSLVTGKPPQHF
TRBV5-1	TRBD1	TRBJ2-5	CASSPGQVQETQYF
TRBV6-5	TRBD1	TRBJ2-1	CASSRQGSYEQFF
TRBV5-1	TRBD1	TRBJ2-7	CASSETGGTYEQYF
TRBV28	-	TRBJ1-2	CASRYTDGYTF
TRBV5-4	TRBD1	TRBJ2-5	CASSLDRGRLGTQYF
TRBV2	TRBD1	TRBJ2-7	CASRIPRTGGEQYF
TRBV29-1	-	TRBJ1-2	CSVGETRHGYTF
TRBV6-1	-	TRBJ1-2	CASSERLAGYGYTF
TRBV5-1	-	TRBJ1-1	CASSLAGNTEAFF
TRBV6-5	-	TRBJ2-2	CGSGRGDRRTGELFF
TRBV11-2	-	TRBJ2-3	CASSLQATQYF